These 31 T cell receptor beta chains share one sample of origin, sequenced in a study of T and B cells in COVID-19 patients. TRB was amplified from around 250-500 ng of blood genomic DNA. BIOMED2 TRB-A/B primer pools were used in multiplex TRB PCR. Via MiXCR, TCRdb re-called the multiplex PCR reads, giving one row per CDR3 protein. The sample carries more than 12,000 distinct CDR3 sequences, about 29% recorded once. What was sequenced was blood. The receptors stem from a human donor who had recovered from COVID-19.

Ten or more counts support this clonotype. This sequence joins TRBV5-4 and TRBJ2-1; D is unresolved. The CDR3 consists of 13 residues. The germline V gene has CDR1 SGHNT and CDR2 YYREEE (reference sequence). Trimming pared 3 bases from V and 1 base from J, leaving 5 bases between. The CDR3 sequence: CASSWWSYNEQFF. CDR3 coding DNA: TGTGCCAGCAGCTGGTGGTCCTACAATGAGCAGTTCTTC.

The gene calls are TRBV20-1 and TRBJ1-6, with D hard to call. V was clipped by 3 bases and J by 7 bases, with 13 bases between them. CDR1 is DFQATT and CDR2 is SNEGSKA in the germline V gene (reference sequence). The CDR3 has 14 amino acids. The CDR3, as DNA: TGCAGTGCTAGTCGAGGTACGCGGAATTCACCCCTCCACTTT. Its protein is CSASRGTRNSPLHF.

Here the CDR3 reads CASSSKRTQETQYF. The CDR3 coding sequence is TGTGCCAGCAGTAGTAAGCGGACCCAAGAGACCCAGTACTTC. This chain uses TRBV5-4 with TRBJ2-5; D may be TRBD2 (5 bases). This CDR3 has 14 residues. The germline V gene encodes CDR1 SGHNT and CDR2 YYREEE (reference sequence). With 5 bases removed from V and 1 base from J, the gap between germline ends came to 12 bases.

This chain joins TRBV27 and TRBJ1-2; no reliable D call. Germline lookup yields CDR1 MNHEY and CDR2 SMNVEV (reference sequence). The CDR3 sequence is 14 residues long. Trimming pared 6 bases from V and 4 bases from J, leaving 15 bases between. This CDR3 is CASSISPHVYGYTF. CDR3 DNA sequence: TGTGCCAGCAGCATCTCCCCCCATGTCTATGGCTACACCTTC.

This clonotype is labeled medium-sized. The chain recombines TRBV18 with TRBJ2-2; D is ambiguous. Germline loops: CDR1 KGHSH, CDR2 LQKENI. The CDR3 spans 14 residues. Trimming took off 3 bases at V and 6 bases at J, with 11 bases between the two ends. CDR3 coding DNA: TGTGCCAGCTCACCCTCTATTCAGGCCGGGGAGCTGTTTTTT. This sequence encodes CASSPSIQAGELFF.

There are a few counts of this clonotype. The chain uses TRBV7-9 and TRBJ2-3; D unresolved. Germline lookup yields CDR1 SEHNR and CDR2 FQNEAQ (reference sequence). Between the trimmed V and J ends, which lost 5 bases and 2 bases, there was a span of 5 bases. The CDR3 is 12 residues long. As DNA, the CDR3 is TGTGCCAGCAGCCATGACACAGATACGCAGTATTTT. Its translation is CASSHDTDTQYF.

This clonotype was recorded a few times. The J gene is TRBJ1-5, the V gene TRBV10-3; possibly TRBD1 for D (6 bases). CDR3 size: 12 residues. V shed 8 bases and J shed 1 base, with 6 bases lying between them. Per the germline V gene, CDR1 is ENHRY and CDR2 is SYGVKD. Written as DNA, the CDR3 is TGTGCCATCGGGACAAGCAATCAGCCCCAGCATTTT. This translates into CAIGTSNQPQHF.

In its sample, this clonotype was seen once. The CDR3 here is CASKGGQPSNRAFF. CDR3 DNA sequence: TGTGCCTCCAAAGGGGGACAGCCATCTAATCGGGCTTTCTTT. V usage is TRBV27 and J usage is TRBJ1-1; 7 bases map to TRBD1. Germline V gives CDR1 MNHEY, CDR2 SMNVEV (reference sequence). V dropped 11 bases and J dropped 11; count of bases not matched to a gene: 20. The CDR3 loop spans 14 amino acids.

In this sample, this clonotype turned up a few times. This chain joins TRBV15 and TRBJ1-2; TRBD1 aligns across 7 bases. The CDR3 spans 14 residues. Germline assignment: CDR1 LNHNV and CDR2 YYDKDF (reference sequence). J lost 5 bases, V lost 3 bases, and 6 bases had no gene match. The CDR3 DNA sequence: TGTGCCACCAGCAGCCCAGACAGGGTTTATGGCTACACCTTC. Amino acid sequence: CATSSPDRVYGYTF.

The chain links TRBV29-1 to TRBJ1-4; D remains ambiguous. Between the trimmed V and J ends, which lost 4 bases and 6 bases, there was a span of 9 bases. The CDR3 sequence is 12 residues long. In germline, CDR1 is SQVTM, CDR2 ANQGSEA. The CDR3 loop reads CSVGAGYEKLFF. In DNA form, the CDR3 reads TGCAGCGTTGGAGCCGGATATGAAAAACTGTTTTTT.

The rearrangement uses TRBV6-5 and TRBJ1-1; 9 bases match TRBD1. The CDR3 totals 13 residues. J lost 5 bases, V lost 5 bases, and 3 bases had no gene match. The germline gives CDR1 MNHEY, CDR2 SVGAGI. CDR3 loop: CASSGQGRTEAFF. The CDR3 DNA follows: TGTGCCAGCAGTGGACAGGGGAGAACTGAAGCTTTCTTT.

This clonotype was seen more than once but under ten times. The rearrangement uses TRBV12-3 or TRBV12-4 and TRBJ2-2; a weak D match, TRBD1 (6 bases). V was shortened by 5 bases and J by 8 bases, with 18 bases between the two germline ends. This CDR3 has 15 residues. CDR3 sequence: CASSPGQWPGGELFF. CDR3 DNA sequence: TGTGCCAGCAGTCCCGGACAGTGGCCGGGTGGGGAGCTGTTTTTT.

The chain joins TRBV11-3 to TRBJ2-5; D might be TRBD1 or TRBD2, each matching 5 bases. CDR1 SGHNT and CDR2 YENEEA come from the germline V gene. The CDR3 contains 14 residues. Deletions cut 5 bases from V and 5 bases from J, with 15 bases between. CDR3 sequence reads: CASSASGTKETQYF. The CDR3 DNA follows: TGTGCCAGCAGCGCCTCCGGGACCAAGGAGACCCAGTACTTC.

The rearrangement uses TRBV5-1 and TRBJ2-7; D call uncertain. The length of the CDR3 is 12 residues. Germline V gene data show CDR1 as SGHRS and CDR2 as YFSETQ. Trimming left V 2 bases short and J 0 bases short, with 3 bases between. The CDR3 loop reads CASSLPSYEQYF. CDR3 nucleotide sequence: TGCGCCAGCAGCTTACCCTCCTACGAGCAGTACTTC.

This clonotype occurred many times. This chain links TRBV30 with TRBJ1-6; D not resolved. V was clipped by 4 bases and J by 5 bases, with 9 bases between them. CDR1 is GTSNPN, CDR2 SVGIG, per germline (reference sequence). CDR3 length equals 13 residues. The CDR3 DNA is TGTGCCTGGACGTCACAAGATAATTCACCCCTCCACTTT. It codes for CAWTSQDNSPLHF.

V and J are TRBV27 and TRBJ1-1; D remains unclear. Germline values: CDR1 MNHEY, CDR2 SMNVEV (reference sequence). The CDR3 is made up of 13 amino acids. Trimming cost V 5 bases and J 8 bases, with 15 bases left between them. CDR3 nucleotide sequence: TGTGCCAGCAGTGAGAGCTCCGGTTTGGAAGCTTTCTTT. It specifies CASSESSGLEAFF.

The CDR3 bases are TGTGCCAGCAGCCAAGCGGTTGGGGTCGGTAATGAAAAACTGTTTTTT. As protein: CASSQAVGVGNEKLFF. The chain links TRBV5-4 to TRBJ1-4; D call uncertain. The CDR3 contains 16 residues. The ends were cut back, 4 bases at V and 4 bases at J, with 17 bases in the middle. CDR1 is SGHNT, CDR2 YYREEE, per germline (reference sequence).

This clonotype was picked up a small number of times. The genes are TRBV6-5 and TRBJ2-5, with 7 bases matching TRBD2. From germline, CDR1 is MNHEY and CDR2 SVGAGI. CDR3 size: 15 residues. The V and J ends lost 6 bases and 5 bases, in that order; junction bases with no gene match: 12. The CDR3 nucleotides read TGTGCCAGCAGCCCGATGATGGGGGAGGGGGAGACCCAGTACTTC. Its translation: CASSPMMGEGETQYF.

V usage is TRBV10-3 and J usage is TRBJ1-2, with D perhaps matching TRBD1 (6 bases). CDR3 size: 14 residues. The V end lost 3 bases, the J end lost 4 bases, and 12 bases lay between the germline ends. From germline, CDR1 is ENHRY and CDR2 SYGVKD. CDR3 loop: CAISDYRAGYGYTF. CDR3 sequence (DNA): TGTGCCATCAGTGACTACAGGGCTGGCTATGGCTACACCTTC.

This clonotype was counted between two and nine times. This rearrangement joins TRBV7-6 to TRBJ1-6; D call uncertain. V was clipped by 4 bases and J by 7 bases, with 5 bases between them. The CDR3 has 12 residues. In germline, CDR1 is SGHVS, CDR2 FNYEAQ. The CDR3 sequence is CASSSRNSPLHF. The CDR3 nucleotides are TGTGCCAGCAGCTCGCGCAATTCACCCCTCCACTTT.

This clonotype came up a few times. The CDR3 protein is CASSKSSTSGPSYEQYF. In DNA form, the CDR3 reads TGTGCCAGCAGTAAATCCTCCACTAGCGGGCCCTCCTACGAGCAGTACTTC. This chain joins TRBV6-1 and TRBJ2-7; the match to TRBD2 covers 9 bases. V was pared by 5 bases and J by 0 bases, with 11 bases of the junction left unmatched. Per germline, CDR1 MNHNS and CDR2 SASEGT. The CDR3 totals 17 residues.

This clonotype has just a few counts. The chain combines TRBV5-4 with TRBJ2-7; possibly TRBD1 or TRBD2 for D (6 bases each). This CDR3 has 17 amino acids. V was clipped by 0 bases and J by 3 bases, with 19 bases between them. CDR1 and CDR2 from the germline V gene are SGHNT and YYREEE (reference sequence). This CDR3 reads CASSLGRVGGGHYEQYF. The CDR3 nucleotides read TGTGCCAGCAGCTTGGGCCGCGTCGGTGGGGGGCACTACGAGCAGTACTTC.

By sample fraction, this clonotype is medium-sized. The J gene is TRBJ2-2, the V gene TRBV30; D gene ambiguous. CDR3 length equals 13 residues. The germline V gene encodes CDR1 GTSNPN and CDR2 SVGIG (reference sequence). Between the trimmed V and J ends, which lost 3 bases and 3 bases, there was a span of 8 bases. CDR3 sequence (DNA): TGTGCCTGGAGAAAATATGACACCGGGGAGCTGTTTTTT. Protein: CAWRKYDTGELFF.

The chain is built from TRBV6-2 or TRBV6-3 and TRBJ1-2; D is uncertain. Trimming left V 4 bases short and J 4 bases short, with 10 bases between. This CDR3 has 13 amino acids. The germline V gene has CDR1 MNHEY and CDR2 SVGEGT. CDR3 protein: CASSFPGIYGYTF. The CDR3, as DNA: TGTGCCAGCAGTTTCCCCGGGATCTATGGCTACACCTTC.

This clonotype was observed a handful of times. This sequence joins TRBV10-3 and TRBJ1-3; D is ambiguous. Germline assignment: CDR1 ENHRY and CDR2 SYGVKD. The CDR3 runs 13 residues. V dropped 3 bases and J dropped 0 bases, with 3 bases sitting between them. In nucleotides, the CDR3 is TGTGCCATCAGTGACCCCTCTGGAAACACCATATATTTT. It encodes CAISDPSGNTIYF.

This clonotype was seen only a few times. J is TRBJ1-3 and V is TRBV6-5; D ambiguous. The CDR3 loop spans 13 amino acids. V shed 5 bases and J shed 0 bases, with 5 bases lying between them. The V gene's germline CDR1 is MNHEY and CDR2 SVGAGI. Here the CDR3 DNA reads TGTGCCAGCAGTCGGATCTCTGGAAACACCATATATTTT. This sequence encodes CASSRISGNTIYF.

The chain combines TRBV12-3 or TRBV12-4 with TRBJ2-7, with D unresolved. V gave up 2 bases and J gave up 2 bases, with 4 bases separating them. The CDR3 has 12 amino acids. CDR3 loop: CASSLRAYEQYF. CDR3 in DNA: TGTGCCAGCAGTTTACGGGCCTACGAGCAGTACTTC.

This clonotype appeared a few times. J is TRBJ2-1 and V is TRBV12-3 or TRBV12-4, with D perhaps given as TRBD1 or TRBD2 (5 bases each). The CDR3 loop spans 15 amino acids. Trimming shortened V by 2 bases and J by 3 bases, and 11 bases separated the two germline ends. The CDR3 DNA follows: TGTGCCAGCAGTTTAACAGGAGGCTACTACAATGAGCAGTTCTTC. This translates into CASSLTGGYYNEQFF.

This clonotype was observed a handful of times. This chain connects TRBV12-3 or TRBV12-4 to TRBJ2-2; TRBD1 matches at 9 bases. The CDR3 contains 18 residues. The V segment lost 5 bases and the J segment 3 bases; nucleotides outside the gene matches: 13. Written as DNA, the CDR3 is TGTGCCAGCAGTCTCAATCTAGGGACAGGGCGCCACACCGGGGAGCTGTTTTTT. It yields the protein CASSLNLGTGRHTGELFF.

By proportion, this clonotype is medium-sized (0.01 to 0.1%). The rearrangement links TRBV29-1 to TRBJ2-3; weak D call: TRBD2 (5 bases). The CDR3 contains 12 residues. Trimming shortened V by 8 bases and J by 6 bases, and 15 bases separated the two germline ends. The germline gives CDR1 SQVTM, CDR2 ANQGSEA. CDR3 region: CSPTGIGDTQYF. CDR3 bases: TGCAGCCCCACGGGGATAGGGGATACGCAGTATTTT.

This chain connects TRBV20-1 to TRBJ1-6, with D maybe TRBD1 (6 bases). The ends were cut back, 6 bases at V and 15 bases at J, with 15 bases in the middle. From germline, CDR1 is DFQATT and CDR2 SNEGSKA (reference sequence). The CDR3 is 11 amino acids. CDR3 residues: CSARDIEDLHF. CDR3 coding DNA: TGCAGTGCAAGGGACATAGAGGACCTCCACTTT.